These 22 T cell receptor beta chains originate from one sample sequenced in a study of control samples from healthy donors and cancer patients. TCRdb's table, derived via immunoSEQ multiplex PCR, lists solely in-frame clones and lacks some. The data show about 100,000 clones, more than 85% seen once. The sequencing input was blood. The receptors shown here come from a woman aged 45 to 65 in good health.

DNA for the CDR3: TGCGCCAGCAGCCCGGACGGGGGTAGCTACGAGCAGTACTTC. Its translation is CASSPDGGSYEQYF. The chain joins TRBV5-1 to TRBJ2-7; TRBD2 is a possible D gene (6 bases). The CDR3 runs to 14 residues. Germline CDR1 SGHRS, CDR2 YFSETQ. Deletions cut 4 bases from V and 3 bases from J, with 14 bases between.

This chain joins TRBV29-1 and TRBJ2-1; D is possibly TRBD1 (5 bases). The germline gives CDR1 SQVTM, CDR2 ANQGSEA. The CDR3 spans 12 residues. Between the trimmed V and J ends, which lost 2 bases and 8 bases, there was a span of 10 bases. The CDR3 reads CSVEQGTDEQFF. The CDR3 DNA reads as TGCAGCGTTGAACAGGGCACCGATGAGCAGTTCTTC.

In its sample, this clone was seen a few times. The CDR3 nucleotides are TGTGCCAGCAGTTTTCCTAGCGGCCTCACAGATACGCAGTATTTT. Translating it yields CASSFPSGLTDTQYF. The chain employs TRBV28 and TRBJ2-3; 7 nucleotides agree with TRBD2. The V gene's germline CDR1 is MDHEN and CDR2 SYDVKM. The CDR3 has 15 residues. V shed 3 bases, J shed 2 bases, and the junction held 5 bases outside the gene matches. The whole variable domain, filled in from reference TRBV28 and TRBJ2-3, reads DVKVTQSSRYLVKRTGEKVFLECVQDMDHENMFWYRQDPGLGLRLIYFSYDVKMKEKGDIPEGYSVSREKKERFSLILESASTNQTSMYLCASSFPSGLTDTQYFGPGTRLTVL.

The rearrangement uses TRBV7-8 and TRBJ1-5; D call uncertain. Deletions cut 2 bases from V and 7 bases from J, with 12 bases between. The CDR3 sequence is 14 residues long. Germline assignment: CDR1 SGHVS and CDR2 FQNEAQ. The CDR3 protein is CASSLMAREQPQHF. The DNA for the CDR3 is TGTGCCAGCAGCTTAATGGCGCGGGAACAGCCCCAGCATTTT.

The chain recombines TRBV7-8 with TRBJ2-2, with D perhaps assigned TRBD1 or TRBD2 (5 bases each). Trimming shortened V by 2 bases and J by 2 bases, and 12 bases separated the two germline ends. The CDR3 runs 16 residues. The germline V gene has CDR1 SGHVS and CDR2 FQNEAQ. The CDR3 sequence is CASSLRQGDNTGELFF. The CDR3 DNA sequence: TGTGCCAGCAGCTTACGCCAGGGAGACAACACCGGGGAGCTGTTTTTT.

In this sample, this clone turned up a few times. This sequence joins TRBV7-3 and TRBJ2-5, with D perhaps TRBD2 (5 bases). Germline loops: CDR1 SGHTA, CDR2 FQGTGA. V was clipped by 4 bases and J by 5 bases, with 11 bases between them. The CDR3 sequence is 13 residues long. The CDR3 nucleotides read TGTGCCAGCAGCTCCGGCCGAGGGGAGACCCAGTACTTC. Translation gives CASSSGRGETQYF.

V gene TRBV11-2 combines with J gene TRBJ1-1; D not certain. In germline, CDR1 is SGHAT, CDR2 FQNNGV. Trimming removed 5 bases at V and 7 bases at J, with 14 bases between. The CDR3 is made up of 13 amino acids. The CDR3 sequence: CASSVWMDVEAFF. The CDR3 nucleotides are TGTGCCAGCAGCGTTTGGATGGATGTTGAAGCTTTCTTT.

In nucleotides, the CDR3 is TGTGCCAGCAGGCCCTATGGGCGGGAAGACCAGCAGTACGTC. Its protein product is CASRPYGREDQQYV. The gene calls are TRBV27 and TRBJ2-7, with D perhaps matching TRBD2 (6 bases). Germline assignment: CDR1 MNHEY and CDR2 SMNVEV (reference sequence). V gave up 6 bases and J gave up 8 bases, with 20 bases separating them. CDR3 length equals 14 residues.

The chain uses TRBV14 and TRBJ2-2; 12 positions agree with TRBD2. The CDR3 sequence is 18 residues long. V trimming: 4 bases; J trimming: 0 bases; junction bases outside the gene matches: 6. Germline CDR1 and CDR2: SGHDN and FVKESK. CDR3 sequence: CASSRLAGENANTGELFF. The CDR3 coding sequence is TGTGCCAGCAGCCGACTAGCGGGAGAAAACGCGAACACCGGGGAGCTGTTTTTT.

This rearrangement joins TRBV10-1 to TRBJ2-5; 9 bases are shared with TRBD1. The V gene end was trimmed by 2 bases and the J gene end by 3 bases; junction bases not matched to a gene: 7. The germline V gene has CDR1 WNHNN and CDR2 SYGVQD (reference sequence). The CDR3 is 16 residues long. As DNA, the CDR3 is TGCGCCAGCAGTGAGACCTCGGACAGGGGAAAAGAGACCCAGTACTTC. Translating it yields CASSETSDRGKETQYF.

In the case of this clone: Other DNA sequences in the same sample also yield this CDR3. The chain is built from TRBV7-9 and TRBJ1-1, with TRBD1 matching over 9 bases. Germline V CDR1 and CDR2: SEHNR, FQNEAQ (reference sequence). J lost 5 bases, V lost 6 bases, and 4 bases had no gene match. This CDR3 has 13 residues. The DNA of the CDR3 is TGTGCCAGCAGTTTGACAGGGGGGACTGAAGCTTTCTTT. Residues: CASSLTGGTEAFF.

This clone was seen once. This CDR3 reads CASSESGPDTQYF. The CDR3, as DNA: TGTGCCAGCAGTGAATCGGGCCCAGATACGCAGTATTTT. The chain has TRBV25-1 and TRBJ2-3; no definite D call. Germline assignment: CDR1 MGHDK and CDR2 SYGVNS. Between the trimmed V and J ends, which lost 1 base and 4 bases, there was a span of 6 bases. CDR3 length: 13 residues.

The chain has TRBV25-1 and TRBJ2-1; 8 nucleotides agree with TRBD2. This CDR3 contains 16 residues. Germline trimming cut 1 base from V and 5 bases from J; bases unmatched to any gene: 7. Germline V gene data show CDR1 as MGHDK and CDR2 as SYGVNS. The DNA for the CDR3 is TGTGCCAGCAGTGAATTGGGCGGGGGGCCCAACAATGAGCAGTTCTTC. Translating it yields CASSELGGGPNNEQFF.

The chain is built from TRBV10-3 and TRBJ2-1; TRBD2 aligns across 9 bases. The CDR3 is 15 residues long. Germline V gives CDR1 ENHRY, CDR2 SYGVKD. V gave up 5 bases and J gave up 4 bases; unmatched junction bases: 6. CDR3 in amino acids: CAISRLAGTYNEQFF. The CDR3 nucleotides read TGTGCCATCAGTCGGCTAGCGGGGACTTACAATGAGCAGTTCTTC.

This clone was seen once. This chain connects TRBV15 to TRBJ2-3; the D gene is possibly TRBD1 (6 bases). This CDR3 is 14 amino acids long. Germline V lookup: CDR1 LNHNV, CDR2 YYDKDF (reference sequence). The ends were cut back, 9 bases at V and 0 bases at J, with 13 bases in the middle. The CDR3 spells CATKQGESTDTQYF. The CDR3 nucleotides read TGTGCCACGAAACAGGGAGAGAGCACAGATACGCAGTATTTT.

The CDR3 loop reads CASSIDVWRANTGELFF. The CDR3 region has the DNA TGTGCCAGTAGTATAGATGTGTGGCGCGCGAACACCGGGGAGCTGTTTTTT. The chain has TRBV19 and TRBJ2-2, with D unclear. CDR3 size: 17 residues. V was clipped by 0 bases and J by 0 bases, with 11 bases between them. From germline, CDR1 is LNHDA and CDR2 SQIVND (reference sequence).

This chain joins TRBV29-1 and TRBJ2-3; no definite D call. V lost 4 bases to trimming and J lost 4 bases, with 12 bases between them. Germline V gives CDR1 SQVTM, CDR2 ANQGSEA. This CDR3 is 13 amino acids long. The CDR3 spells CSVVLAGADTQYF. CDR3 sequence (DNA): TGCAGCGTTGTTTTGGCCGGCGCAGATACGCAGTATTTT.

As DNA, the CDR3 is TGTGCCAGCAGCTTAAATGGTCGTGCTGAAGCTTTCTTT. It codes for CASSLNGRAEAFF. The V call is TRBV13, the J call TRBJ1-1; no clear D gene. This CDR3 contains 13 residues. Trimming pared 2 bases from V and 6 bases from J, leaving 10 bases between. The germline V gene encodes CDR1 PRHDT and CDR2 FYEKMQ (reference sequence).

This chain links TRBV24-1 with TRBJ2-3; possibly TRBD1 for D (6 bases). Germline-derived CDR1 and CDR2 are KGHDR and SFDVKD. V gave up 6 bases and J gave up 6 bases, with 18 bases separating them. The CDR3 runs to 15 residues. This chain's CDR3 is CATSQQGPLGDTQYF. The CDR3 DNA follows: TGTGCCACCAGTCAACAGGGTCCTCTGGGGGATACGCAGTATTTT.

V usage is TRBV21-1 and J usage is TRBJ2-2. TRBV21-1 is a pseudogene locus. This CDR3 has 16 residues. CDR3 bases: TGTGCCAGCAGCGCCCGCCTGGGCACTATAGCCGGGGAGCTGTTTTTT. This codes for CASSARLGTIAGELFF.

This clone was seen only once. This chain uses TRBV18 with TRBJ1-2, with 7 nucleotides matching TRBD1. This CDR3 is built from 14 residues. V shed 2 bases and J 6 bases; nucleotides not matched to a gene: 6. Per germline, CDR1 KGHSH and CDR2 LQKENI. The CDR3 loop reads CASSPSTGMDGYTF. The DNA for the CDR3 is TGTGCCAGCTCACCATCGACAGGGATGGATGGCTACACCTTC.

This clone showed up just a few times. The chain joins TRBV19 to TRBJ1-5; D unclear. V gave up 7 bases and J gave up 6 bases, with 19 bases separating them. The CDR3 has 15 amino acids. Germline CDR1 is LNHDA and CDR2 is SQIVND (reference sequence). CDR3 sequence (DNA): TGTGCCAGTATAGGCGAGACTGCCGAGGGTCAGCCCCAGCATTTT. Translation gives CASIGETAEGQPQHF.